This record looks at one T cell receptor beta chain sequence and its context. This clonotype has only a few counts. What this receptor recognizes is not known. There are no base qualities to consult, and no much larger clone falls within one base. The sample originates from a study of T-cell memory formation after mild COVID-19 (dated by TCRdb to the early 2020s). About the full investigation: Most TCR sequence clusters were specific to one of the two donors. Longitudinal TCRalpha and TCRbeta repertoire sequencing tracked T-cell clones expanding and contracting after mild COVID-19 in a couple of donors. The cohort comprised two young, previously healthy adult volunteers, one female and one male.

The listed sequencing device is Illumina NovaSeq 6000. cDNA libraries for TCRalpha and TCRbeta were prepared by 5'RACE using constant-segment primers, with sample barcodes and unique molecular identifiers added. Trizol reagent was used to extract RNA from every sample. Libraries were amplified in two PCR steps, with a second sample barcode and Illumina TruSeq adapters added in the second step. The libraries were sequenced on an Illumina NovaSeq using 2 x 150 bp paired-end reads. The authors processed their data as follows. The reads were demultiplexed and collapsed into UMI-guided consensus sequences using migec v1.2.7. With mixcr v2.1.11, UMI consensuses were aligned to TRA and TRB V and J templates and assembled into clonotypes. Expanded or contracted clonotypes were those called significant by both edgeR and NoisET, with noise models trained on biological replicates. For edgeR calls, the cutoffs were a false discovery rate-adjusted p below 0.01 and a log2 fold-change threshold of 1. As an exploratory analysis of dynamics, max-normalized trajectories of the 1000 most abundant clonotypes were examined by PCA with hierarchical clustering. Separately sequenced CD4+ and CD8+ repertoires were used to assign the CD4 or CD8 phenotype of responding clones. TCRdb trimmed the raw reads at Q25, called clones with MiXCR and kept productive beta chains. Under each unique CDR3 protein, matching rows form one entry showing the most common genes and DNA. The V and J calls follow TCRdb's processing rather than the paper's. This sample holds 100,000 to 140,000 distinct CDR3 sequences; around 15% were observed only once. The leading ten clones occupy about 39% of the sample.

The germline V gene provides CDR1 SGHDN and CDR2 FVKESK. The CDR3 runs 16 amino acids, cysteine and phenylalanine included. Only the CDR3 region is kept as DNA, spanning 48 bases read in frame from base 1. V is reduced by 0 bases and J by 4 bases, leaving a spacing of 14 bases between them. Ficoll-Paque density gradient centrifugation was used to isolate PBMCs. Study-level results and caveats: Clones contracting from day 15 to 85 had balanced CD4/CD8 phenotypes, while a second wave expanding from day 15 to 37 was biased towards CD4+. Contracting CD4+ clones were found mainly in CM and EM memory subsets, while CD8+ clones were enriched in EMRA. Whether the second-wave clones peaking on day 37 were SARS-CoV-2 specific was not confirmed. Only two mild cases were covered in the study, and larger cohorts including severe cases with pre-infection samples were considered necessary. The detection of some responding clones in pre-infection memory suggests that pre-existing cross-reactive memory T cells joined the SARS-CoV-2 response.

The source of this sequence is a young man who had mild COVID-19 (a few samples of this study predate the infection). The sample titles of this study are shuffled in the database, so cell type and time point are left out; the donor was told from shared clones. Material: PBMCs or a T cell subset sorted from them (not recorded which). Recombination connected TRBV14 to TRBJ2-3, with the D gene tentatively TRBD1 or TRBD2, based on 5 matching bases in each. The sequenced DNA: TGTGCCAGCAGCCAAGATCGCCGGGGCTGGGCAGATACGCAGTATTTT. Translation gives CASSQDRRGWADTQYF.